This TCR beta chain was recovered during a study of blood T cell repertoires in COVID-19. Overall study context: The samples span acute and convalescent COVID-19 from the United States, Italy and Spain.

The sample holds a few counts of this clone. Followed over time, Seattle patients had been enrolled while infection was active. Using immunoSEQ multiplex PCR, the repertoire was profiled, and TCRdb retains in-frame clones only, with some absent. The sample carries about 320,000 clones, approximately 88% recorded once. This CDR3 spans 13 amino acids. Trimming cost V 3 bases and J 7 bases; bases outside gene matches: 5. Germline CDR1 reads SGHNT; CDR2 reads YENEEA. The chain employs TRBV11-3 and TRBJ1-2; 7 bases line up with TRBD1. The clonotype was recovered from a woman aged 25 to 39 with COVID-19, enrolled during active disease. The sample comprised peripheral blood. The CDR3 sequence: CASSFAGGSGYTF. The CDR3 DNA reads as TGTGCCAGCAGCTTTGCAGGGGGATCTGGCTACACCTTC.